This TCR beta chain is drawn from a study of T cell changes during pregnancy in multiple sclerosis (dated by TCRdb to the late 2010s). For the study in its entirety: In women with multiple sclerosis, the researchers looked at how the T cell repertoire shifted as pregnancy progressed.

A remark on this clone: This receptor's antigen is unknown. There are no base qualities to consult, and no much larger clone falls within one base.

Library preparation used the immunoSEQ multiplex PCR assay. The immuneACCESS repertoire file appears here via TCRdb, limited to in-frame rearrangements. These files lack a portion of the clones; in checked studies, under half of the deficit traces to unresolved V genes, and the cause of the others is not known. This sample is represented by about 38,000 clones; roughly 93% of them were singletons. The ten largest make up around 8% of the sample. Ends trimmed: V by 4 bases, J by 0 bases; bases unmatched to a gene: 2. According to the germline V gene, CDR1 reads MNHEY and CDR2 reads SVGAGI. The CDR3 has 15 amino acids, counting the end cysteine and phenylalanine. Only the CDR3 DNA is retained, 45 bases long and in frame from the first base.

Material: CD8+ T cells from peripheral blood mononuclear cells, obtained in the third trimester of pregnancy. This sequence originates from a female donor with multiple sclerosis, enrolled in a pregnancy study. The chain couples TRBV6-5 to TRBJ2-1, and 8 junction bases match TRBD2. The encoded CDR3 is CASSSGGSSYNEQFF. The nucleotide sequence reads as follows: TGTGCCAGCAGTTCGGGGGGGTCCTCCTACAATGAGCAGTTCTTC.